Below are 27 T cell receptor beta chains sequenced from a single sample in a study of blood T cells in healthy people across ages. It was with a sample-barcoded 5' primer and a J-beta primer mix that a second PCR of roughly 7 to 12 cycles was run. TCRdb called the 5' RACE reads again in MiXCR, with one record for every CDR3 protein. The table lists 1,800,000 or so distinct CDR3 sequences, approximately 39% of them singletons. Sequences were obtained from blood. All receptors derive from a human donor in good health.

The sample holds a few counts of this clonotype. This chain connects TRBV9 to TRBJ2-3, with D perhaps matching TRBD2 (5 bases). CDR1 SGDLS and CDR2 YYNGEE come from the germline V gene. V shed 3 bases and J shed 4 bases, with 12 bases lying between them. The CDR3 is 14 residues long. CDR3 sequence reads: CASSAYTRPDTQYF. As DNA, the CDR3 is TGTGCCAGCAGCGCCTATACTAGACCAGATACGCAGTATTTT.

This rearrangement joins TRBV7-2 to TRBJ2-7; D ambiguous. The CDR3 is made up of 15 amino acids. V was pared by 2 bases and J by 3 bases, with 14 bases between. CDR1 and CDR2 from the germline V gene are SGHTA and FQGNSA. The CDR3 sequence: CASSLQAVAVYEQYF. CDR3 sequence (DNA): TGTGCCAGCAGCTTACAGGCAGTCGCGGTCTACGAGCAGTACTTC.

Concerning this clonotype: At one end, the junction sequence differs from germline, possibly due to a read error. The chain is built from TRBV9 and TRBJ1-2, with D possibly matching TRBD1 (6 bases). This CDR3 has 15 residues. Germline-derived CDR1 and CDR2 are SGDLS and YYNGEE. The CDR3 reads CASSVQGQINYGCTF. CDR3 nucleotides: TGTGCCAGCAGCGTACAGGGGCAGATTAACTATGGCTGCACCTTC.

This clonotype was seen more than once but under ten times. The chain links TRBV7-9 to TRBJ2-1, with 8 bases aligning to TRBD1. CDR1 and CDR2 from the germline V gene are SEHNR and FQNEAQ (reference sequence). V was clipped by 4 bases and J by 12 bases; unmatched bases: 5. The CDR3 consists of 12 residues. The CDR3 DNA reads TGTGCCAGCAGCTCGTCAGGGGGCGTGCAGTTCTTC. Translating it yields CASSSSGGVQFF. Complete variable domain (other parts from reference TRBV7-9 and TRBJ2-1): DTGVSQNPRHKITKRGQNVTFRCDPISEHNRLYWYRQTLGQGPEFLTYFQNEAQLEKSRLLSDRFSAERPKGSFSTLEIQRTEQGDSAMYLCASSSSGGVQFFGPGTRLTVL.

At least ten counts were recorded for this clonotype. The CDR3 reads CSARRQGYEQYF. The CDR3 DNA reads TGCAGCGCCCGCCGACAGGGCTACGAGCAGTACTTC. The chain couples TRBV20-1 to TRBJ2-7, with 7 bases aligning to TRBD1. The CDR3 has 12 amino acids. Looked up from germline, CDR1 is DFQATT and CDR2 is SNEGSKA (reference sequence).

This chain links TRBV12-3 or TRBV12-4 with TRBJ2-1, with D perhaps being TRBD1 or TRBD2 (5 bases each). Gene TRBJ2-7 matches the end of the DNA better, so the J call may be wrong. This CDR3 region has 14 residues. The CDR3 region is CASTSDTRGNEQYF. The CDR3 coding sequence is TGTGCCAGCACCTCGGACACCAGAGGGAATGAGCAGTACTTC.

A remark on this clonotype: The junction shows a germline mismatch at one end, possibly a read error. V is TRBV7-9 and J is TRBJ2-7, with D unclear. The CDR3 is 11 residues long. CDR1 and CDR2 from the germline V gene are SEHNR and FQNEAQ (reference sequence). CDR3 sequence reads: CTSSYNYEQYF. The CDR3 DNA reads TGTACCAGCAGCTATAACTACGAGCAGTACTTC.

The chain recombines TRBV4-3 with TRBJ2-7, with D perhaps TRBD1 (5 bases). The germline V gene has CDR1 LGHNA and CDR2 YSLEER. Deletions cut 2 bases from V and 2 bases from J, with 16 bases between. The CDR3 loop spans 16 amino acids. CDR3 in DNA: TGCGCCAGCAGCCAAAGAAGGTGGCAGGGCCCCTACGAGCAGTACTTC. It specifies CASSQRRWQGPYEQYF.

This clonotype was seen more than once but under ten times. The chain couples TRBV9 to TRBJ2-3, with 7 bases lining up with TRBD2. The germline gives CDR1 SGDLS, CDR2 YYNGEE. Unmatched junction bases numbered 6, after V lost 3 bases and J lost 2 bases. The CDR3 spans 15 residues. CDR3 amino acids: CASSESGTNTDTQYF. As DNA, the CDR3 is TGTGCCAGCAGCGAGTCCGGGACTAACACAGATACGCAGTATTTT.

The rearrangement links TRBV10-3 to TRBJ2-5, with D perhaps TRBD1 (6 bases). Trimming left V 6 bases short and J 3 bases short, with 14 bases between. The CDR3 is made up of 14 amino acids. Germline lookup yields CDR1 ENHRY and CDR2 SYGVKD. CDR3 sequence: CAISEMTGEETQYF. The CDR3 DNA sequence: TGTGCCATCAGCGAGATGACAGGAGAAGAGACCCAGTACTTC.

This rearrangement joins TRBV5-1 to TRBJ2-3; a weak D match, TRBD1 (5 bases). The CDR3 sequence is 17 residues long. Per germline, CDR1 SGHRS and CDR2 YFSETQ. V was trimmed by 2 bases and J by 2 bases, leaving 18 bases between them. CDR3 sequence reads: CASSFGRRTPVTDTQYF. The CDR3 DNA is TGCGCCAGCAGCTTCGGTCGGCGGACACCAGTCACAGATACGCAGTATTTT.

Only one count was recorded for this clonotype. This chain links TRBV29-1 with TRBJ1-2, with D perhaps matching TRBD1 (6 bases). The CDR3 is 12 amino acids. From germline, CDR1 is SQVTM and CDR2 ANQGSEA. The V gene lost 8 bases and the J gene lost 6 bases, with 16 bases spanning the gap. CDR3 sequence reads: CSTWTEKNGYTF. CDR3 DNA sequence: TGCAGCACTTGGACAGAAAAAAATGGCTACACCTTC.

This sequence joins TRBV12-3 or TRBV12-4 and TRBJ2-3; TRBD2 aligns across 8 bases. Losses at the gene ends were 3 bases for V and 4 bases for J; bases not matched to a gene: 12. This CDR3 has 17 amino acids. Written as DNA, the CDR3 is TGTGCCAGCAGTTTCGCCCGGGGGGGCCAGACGGCAGATACGCAGTATTTT. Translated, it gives CASSFARGGQTADTQYF.

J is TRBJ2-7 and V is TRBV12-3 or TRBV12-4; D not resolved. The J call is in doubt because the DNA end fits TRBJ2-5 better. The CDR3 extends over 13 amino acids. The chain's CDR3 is CASSEASLETQYF. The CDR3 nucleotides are TGTGCCAGCAGCGAGGCGAGCCTGGAGACCCAGTACTTC.

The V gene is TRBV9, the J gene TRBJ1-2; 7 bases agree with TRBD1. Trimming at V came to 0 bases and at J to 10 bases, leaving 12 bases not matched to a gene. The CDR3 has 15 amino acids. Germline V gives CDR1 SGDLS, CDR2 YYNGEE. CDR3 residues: CASSVATRGLSFYTF. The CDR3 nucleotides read TGTGCCAGCAGCGTAGCTACAAGGGGGCTATCCTTCTACACCTTC.

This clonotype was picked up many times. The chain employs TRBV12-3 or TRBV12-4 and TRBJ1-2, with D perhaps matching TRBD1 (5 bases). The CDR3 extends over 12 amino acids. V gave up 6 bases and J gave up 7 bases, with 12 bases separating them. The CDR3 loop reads CASSNRGGGYTF. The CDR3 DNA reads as TGTGCCAGCAGCAACCGGGGCGGTGGCTACACCTTC.

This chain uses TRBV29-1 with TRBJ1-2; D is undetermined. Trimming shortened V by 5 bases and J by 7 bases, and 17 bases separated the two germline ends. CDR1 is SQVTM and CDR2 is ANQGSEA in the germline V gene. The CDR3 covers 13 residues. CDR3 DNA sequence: TGCAGCGTTTTTGCCGGACCGAGCTTTGGCTACACCTTC. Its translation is CSVFAGPSFGYTF.

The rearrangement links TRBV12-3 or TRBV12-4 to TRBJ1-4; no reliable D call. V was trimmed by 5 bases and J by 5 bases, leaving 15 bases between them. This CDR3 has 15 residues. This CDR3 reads CASSPGLGVNEKLFF. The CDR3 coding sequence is TGTGCCAGCAGTCCTGGCCTGGGAGTGAATGAAAAACTGTTTTTT.

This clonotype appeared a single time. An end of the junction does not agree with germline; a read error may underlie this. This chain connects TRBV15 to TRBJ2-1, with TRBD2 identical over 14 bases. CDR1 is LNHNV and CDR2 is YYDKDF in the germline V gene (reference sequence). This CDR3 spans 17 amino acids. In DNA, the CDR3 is TGTACCACCAGCAGAGAATTTCGACTAGCGGGGGGGAATGAGCAGTTCTTC. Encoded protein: CTTSREFRLAGGNEQFF. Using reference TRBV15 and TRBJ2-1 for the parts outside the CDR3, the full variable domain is DAMVIQNPRYQVTQFGKPVTLSCSQTLNHNVMYWYQQKSSQAPKLLFHYYDKDFNNEADTPDNFQSRRPNTSFCFLDIRSPGLGDTAMYLCTTSREFRLAGGNEQFFGPGTRLTVL.

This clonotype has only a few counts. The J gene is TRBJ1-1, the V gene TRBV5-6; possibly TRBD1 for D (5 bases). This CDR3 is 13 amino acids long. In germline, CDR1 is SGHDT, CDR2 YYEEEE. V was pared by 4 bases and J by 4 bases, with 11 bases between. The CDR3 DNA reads TGTGCCAGCAGCCGGGCCGGGACCACTGAAGCTTTCTTT. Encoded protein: CASSRAGTTEAFF. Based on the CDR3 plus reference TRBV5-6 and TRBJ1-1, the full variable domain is DAGVTQSPTHLIKTRGQQVTLRCSPKSGHDTVSWYQQALGQGPQFIFQYYEEEERQRGNFPDRFSGHQFPNYSSELNVNALLLGDSALYLCASSRAGTTEAFFGQGTRLTVV.

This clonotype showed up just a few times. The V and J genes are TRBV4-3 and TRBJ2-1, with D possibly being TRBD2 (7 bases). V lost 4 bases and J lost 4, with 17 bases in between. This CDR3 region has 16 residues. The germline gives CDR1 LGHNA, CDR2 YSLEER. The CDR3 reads CASSRRRGGEYNEQFF. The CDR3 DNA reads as TGCGCCAGCAGCCGCCGTCGAGGGGGGGAATACAATGAGCAGTTCTTC.

The CDR3 sequence: CASSLGAPSYEQYF. In DNA, the CDR3 is TGTGCCAGCAGTTTAGGGGCCCCGTCCTACGAGCAGTACTTC. The V call is TRBV2, the J call TRBJ2-7; perhaps TRBD1 as D (5 bases). CDR3 length: 14 residues. Trimming removed 5 bases from V and 1 base from J, with 12 bases in between. Germline CDR1 SNHLY, CDR2 FYNNEI.

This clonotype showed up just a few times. The CDR3: CASSLFSGGAVDEQFF. The CDR3 DNA sequence: TGTGCCAGCAGCCTCTTCTCCGGGGGGGCTGTGGATGAGCAGTTCTTC. The rearrangement links TRBV7-2 to TRBJ2-1, with 8 bases aligning to TRBD2. This CDR3 contains 16 residues. CDR1 is SGHTA and CDR2 is FQGNSA in the germline V gene. J lost 8 bases, V lost 5 bases, and 14 bases had no gene match.

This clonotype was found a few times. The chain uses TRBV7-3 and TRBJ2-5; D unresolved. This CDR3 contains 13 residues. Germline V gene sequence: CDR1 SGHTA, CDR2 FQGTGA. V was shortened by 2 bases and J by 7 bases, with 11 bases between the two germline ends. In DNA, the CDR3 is TGTGCCAGCAGCTTAGTAGAACGTGGGACCCAGTACTTC. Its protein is CASSLVERGTQYF. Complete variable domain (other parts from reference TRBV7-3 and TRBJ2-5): GAGVSQTPSNKVTEKGKYVELRCDPISGHTALYWYRQSLGQGPEFLIYFQGTGAADDSGLPNDRFFAVRPEGSVSTLKIQRTERGDSAVYLCASSLVERGTQYFGPGTRLLVL.

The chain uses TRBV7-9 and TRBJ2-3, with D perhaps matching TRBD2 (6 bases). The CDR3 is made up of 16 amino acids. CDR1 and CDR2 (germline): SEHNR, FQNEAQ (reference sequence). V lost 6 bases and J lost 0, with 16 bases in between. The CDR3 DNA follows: TGTGCCAGCAGGAGCGACCGGGACTCCAGCACAGATACGCAGTATTTT. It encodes CASRSDRDSSTDTQYF.

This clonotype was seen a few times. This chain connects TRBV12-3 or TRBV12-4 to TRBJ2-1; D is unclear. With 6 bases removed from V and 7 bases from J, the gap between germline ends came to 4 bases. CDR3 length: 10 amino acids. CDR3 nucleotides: TGTGCCAGCAGCTGGAATGAGCAGTTCTTC. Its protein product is CASSWNEQFF.

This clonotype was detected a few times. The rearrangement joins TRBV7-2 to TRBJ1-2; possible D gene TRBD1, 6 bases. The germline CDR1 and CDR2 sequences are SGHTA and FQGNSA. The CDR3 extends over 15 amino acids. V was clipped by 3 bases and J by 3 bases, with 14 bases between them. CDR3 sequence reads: CASSFSRGADYGYTF. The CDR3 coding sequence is TGTGCCAGCAGCTTTAGCAGGGGCGCTGACTATGGCTACACCTTC.